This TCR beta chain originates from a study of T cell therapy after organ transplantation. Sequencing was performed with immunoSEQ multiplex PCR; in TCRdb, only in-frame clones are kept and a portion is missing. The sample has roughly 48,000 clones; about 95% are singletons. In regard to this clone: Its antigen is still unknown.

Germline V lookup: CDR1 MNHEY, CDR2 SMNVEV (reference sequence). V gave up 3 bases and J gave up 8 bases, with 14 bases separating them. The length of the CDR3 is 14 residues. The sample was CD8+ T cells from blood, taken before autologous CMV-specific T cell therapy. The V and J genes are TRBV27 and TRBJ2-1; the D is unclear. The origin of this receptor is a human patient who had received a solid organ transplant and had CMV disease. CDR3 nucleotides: TGTGCCAGCAGTTTTTTCGGCCAAACGGATGAGCAGTTCTTC. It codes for CASSFFGQTDEQFF.